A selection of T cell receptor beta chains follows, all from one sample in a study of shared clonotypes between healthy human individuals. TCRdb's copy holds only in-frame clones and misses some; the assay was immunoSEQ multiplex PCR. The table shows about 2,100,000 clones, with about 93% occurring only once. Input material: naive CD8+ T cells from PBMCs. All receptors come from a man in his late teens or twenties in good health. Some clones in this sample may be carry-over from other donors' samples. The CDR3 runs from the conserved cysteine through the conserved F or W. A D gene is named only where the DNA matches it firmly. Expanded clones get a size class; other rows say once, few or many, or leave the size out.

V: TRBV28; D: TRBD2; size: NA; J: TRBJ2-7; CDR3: CASRKLAGVPYEQYF; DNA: TGTGCCAGCAGAAAACTAGCGGGAGTGCCCTACGAGCAGTACTTC
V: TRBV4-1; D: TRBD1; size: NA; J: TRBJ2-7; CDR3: CASSQRDRGAYEQYF; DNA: TGCGCCAGCAGCCAACGGGACAGGGGGGCCTACGAGCAGTACTTC
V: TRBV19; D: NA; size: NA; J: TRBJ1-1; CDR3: CASTDRVNTEAFF; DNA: TGTGCCAGTACCGACCGGGTGAACACTGAAGCTTTCTTT
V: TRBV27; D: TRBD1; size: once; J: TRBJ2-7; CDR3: CASAPGQGYYEQYF; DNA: TGTGCCAGCGCTCCGGGACAGGGGTACTACGAGCAGTACTTC
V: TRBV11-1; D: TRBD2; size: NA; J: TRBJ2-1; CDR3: CASSRSGRPNEQFF; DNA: TGTGCCAGCAGCCGTAGCGGGAGGCCCAATGAGCAGTTCTTC
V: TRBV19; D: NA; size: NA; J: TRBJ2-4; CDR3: CASNSKNIQYF; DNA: TGTGCCAGTAACTCCAAAAACATTCAGTACTTC
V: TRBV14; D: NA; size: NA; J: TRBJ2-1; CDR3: CASSQDLGLTQGEQFF; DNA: TGTGCCAGCAGCCAAGACTTGGGACTCACACAAGGTGAGCAGTTCTTC
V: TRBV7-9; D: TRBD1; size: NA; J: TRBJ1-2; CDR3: CASSLALSVRGPDNYGYTF; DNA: TGTGCCAGCAGCTTAGCGCTTTCCGTCAGGGGGCCTGATAACTATGGCTACACCTTC
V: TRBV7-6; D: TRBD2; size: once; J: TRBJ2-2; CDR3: CASSPGLAGGGGELFF; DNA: TGTGCCAGCAGCCCGGGACTAGCGGGAGGTGGCGGGGAGCTGTTTTTT
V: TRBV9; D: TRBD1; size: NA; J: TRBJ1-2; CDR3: CASSVEQGERNYGYTF; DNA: TGTGCCAGCAGCGTAGAGCAGGGGGAGAGGAACTATGGCTACACCTTC
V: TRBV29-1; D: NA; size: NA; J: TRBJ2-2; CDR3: CSVEEQGWNTGELFF; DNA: TGCAGCGTTGAGGAACAGGGATGGAACACCGGGGAGCTGTTTTTT
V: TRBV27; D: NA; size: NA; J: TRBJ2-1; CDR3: CASSTGGEQFF; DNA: TGTGCCAGCTCCACCGGGGGTGAGCAGTTCTTC
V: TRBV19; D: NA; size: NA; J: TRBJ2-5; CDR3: CASWGEEETQYF; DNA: TGTGCCAGCTGGGGGGAGGAAGAGACCCAGTACTTC
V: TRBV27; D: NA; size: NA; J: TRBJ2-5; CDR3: CASAPTGETQYF; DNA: TGTGCCAGCGCCCCGACTGGGGAGACCCAGTACTTC
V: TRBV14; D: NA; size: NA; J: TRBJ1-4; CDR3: CASSQDAWSRELFF; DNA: TGTGCCAGCAGCCAAGATGCCTGGTCGAGGGAACTGTTTTTT
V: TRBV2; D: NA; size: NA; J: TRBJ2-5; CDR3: CAPRPMGESRTQYF; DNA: TGTGCCCCCCGGCCAATGGGGGAATCTCGGACCCAGTACTTC
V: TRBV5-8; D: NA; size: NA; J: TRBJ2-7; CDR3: CASSRQGDYEQYF; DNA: TGTGCCAGCAGCCGGCAAGGTGACTACGAGCAGTACTTC
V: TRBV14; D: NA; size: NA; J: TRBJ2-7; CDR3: CASSQGLRPWEQYF; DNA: TGTGCCAGCAGCCAAGGACTCCGGCCTTGGGAGCAGTACTTC
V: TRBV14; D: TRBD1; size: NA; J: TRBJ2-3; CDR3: CASSQVRQGVQSDTQYF; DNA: TGTGCCAGCAGCCAAGTAAGACAGGGGGTTCAGTCAGATACGCAGTATTTT
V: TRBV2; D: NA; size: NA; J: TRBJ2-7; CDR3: CASSESGVYEQYF; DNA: TGTGCCAGCAGTGAGTCAGGGGTCTACGAGCAGTACTTC
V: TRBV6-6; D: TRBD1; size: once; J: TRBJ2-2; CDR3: CASNTGDGELFF; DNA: TGTGCCAGCAACACAGGGGACGGGGAGCTGTTTTTT
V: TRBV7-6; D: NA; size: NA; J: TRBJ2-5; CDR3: CASSLAVQETQYF; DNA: TGTGCCAGCAGCTTAGCGGTCCAAGAGACCCAGTACTTC